The sequence of this TCR beta chain was determined in a study of CD8+ T cells in alopecia areata (dated by TCRdb to the late 2010s). Regarding the research as a whole: Treated patients were enrolled in an open-label pilot trial of oral tofacitinib, 5 to 10 mg twice daily, for moderate-to-severe alopecia areata. Patients received tofacitinib for 6 to 18 months and were then followed off drug for 6 months to check for delayed response and recurrence. For the treated patients, the SALT score, which quantifies what percentage of scalp surface area is affected, served as the measure of disease severity. High-throughput TCRbeta sequencing was used to examine T cell clonal expansion in alopecia areata in both the C3H/HeJ mouse model and human patients. In humans, TCRbeta sequencing was performed on scalp tissue and on sorted CD4+ and CD8+ peripheral blood T cells from healthy controls and from patients with patchy or totalis/universalis alopecia areata. Biopsies were taken from tofacitinib-treated patients at baseline and at 4 and 24 weeks of treatment, and a later scalp biopsy was taken in several of the tofacitinib-treated patients. Clonality in the scalp was compared among normal scalp (n=4), patchy alopecia areata scalp (n=8), and alopecia totalis/universalis scalp (n=8). RNA was obtained with the PAXgene miRNA kit for fixed scalp, the miRNeasy kit for PBMCs, and the RNeasy kit for mouse skin. TCRbeta CDR3 regions were amplified by immunoSEQ multiplex PCR with 35 Vbeta forward and 13 Jbeta reverse primers.

Library preparation used the immunoSEQ multiplex PCR assay. For TCR sequencing, RNA was extracted from every sample and reverse transcribed into cDNA to serve as template. First-strand cDNA was synthesized with SuperScript III using a 2:1 mix of oligo-dT and random hexamers. A synthetic immune receptor repertoire was used to gauge amplification bias, and whatever bias remained was removed computationally. The study's processing was this. Raw reads were preprocessed to remove errors, and CDR3 was defined by IMGT conventions from the conserved cysteine to phenylalanine. Clonality was calculated as 1 minus Shannon entropy normalized by log2 of the number of productive unique TCRs. CD4 or CD8 identity of scalp clones was inferred by cross-referencing scalp TCRbeta sequences with sorted blood CD4 and CD8 repertoires. TCRdb re-hosts the immuneACCESS table, in-frame sequences only. Its copies lack some clones; in the studies checked, an unresolved V gene accounts for under half of them, and the cause for the rest is not known. Clone size and the V and J calls come from that table; the DNA yielded D and trimming. The sample records a few hundred thousand clones, more than 30% of which are singletons. Roughly 0.5% of the sample goes to the ten largest clones.

With regard to this clone: Its antigen is unknown. Base qualities are not provided; no much larger clone lies one nucleotide away.

The sample's treatment or condition label, in plain terms: oral pan-JAK inhibitor, 5-10 mg twice daily. Lesional scalp punch biopsies and peripheral blood were collected from alopecia areata patients. PBMCs were separated by density centrifugation and stained for CD3, CD4 and CD8, after which CD4+ and CD8+ T cells were sorted on a FACSAria. Here is what the overall study found, with its caveats: Resident alphabeta T cells in normal human skin are also sequenced, complicating scalp TCR repertoire analysis, unlike mouse skin dominated by gammadelta T cells. Tofacitinib significantly lowered scalp clonality and the number of expanded CD8+ clones among the top 100 scalp clones. Compared with mice, TCR sequences shared between patients were less clear, possibly partly because of HLA diversity across the patient population. During tofacitinib treatment, many expanded lesional clones remained in scalp and blood, and this persistence may partly explain relapse after treatment is stopped. Lesional scalp, especially in alopecia totalis/universalis, showed higher clonality and more expanded CD8+ clones than normal scalp, suggesting antigenic drive. The treated cohort was small, with a single nonresponder, so links between baseline CD8+ expansion and response need larger studies.

Based on the germline V gene, the CDR1 and CDR2 sequences are SGHRS and YFSETQ. Trimming costs V 0 bases and J 3 bases, and their ends lie 8 bases apart. Including the terminal cysteine and phenylalanine, the CDR3 comprises 14 residues. The CDR3 DNA has 42 bases and is translated from base 1. The material was CD4+ T cells sorted from blood, obtained around week 30, from a patient treated with tofacitinib. The TCR was taken from a human donor with alopecia areata. Recombination joined TRBV5-1 with TRBJ2-3, with no confidently assigned D gene. The CDR3 loop reads CASSLETVTDTQYF. The base sequence is TGCGCCAGCAGCTTGGAGACGGTGACAGATACGCAGTATTTT.